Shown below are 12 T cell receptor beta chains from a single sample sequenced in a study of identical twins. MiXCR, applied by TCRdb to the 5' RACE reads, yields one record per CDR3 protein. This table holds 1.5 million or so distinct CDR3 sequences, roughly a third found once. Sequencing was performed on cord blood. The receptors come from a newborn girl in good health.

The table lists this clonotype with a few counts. The chain's CDR3 is CASSLTGGSRNEQFF. For the CDR3, the DNA is TGTGCCAGCAGCCTGACAGGGGGCAGTAGGAATGAGCAGTTCTTC. The rearrangement uses TRBV6-1 and TRBJ2-1; 10 bases line up with TRBD1. Trimming at V came to 6 bases and at J to 7 bases, leaving 9 bases not matched to a gene. In germline, CDR1 is MNHNS, CDR2 SASEGT. The CDR3 covers 15 residues.

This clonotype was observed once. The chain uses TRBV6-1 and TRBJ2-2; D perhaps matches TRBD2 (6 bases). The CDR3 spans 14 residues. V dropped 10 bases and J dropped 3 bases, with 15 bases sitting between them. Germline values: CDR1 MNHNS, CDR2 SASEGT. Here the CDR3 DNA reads TGTGCCATTCAAGGGCTAGCGTACACCGGGGAGCTGTTTTTT. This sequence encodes CAIQGLAYTGELFF.

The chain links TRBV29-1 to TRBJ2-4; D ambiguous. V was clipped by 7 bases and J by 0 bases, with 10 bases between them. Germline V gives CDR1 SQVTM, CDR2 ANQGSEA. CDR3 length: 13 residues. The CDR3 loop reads CSALPVAKNIQYF. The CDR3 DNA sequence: TGCAGCGCCCTACCGGTAGCCAAAAACATTCAGTACTTC.

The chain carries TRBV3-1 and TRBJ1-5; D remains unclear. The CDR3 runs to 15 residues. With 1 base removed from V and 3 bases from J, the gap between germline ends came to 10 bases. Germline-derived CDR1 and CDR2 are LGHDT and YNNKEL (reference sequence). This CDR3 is CASSQAAANNQPQHF. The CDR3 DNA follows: TGTGCCAGCAGCCAAGCGGCGGCCAACAATCAGCCCCAGCATTTT. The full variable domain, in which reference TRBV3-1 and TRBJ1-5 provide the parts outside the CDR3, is DTAVSQTPKYLVTQMGNDKSIKCEQNLGHDTMYWYKQDSKKFLKIMFSYNNKELIINETVPNRFSPKSPDKAHLNLHINSLELGDSAVYFCASSQAAANNQPQHFGDGTRLSIL.

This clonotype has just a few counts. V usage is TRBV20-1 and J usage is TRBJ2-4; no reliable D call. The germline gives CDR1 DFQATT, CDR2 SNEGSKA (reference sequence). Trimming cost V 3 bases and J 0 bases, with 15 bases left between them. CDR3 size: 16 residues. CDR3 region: CSASNLQSLAKNIQYF. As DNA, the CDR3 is TGCAGTGCTAGTAATCTGCAGTCTTTAGCCAAAAACATTCAGTACTTC.

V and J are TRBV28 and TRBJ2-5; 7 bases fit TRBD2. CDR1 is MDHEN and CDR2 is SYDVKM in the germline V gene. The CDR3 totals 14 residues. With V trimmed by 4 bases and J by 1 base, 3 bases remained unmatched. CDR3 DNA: TGTGCCAGCAGTTCTAGACTAGCCCAAGAGACCCAGTACTTC. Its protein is CASSSRLAQETQYF.

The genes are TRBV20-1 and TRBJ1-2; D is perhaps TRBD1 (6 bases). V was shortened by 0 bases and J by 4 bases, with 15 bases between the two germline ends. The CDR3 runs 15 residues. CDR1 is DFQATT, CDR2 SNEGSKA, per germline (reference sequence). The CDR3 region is CSARDLRDISYGYTF. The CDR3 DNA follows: TGCAGTGCTAGAGATCTAAGGGACATCTCCTATGGCTACACCTTC.

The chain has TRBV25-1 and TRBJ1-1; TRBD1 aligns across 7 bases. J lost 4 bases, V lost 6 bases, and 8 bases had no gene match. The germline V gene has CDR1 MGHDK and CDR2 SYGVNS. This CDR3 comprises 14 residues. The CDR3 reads CASREDRVGTEAFF. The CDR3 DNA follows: TGTGCCAGCAGGGAAGACAGGGTCGGCACTGAAGCTTTCTTT.

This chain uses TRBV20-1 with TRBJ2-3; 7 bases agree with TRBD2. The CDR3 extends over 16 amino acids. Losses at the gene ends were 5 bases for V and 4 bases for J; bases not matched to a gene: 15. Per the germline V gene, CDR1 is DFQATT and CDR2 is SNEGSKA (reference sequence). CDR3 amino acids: CSACPFMREGADTQYF. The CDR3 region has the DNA TGCAGTGCTTGCCCTTTTATGAGGGAGGGCGCAGATACGCAGTATTTT.

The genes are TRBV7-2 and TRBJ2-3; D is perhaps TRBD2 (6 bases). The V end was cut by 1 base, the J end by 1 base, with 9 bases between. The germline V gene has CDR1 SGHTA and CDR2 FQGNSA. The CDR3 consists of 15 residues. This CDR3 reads CASSLVAAGTDTQYF. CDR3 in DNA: TGTGCCAGCAGCTTAGTAGCGGCCGGCACAGATACGCAGTATTTT.

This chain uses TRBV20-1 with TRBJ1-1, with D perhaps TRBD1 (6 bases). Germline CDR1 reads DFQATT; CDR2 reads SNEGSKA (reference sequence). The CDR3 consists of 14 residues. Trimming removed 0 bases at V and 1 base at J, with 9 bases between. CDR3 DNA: TGCAGTGCTAGAGAGGGGGCCGGGAACACTGAAGCTTTCTTT. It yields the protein CSAREGAGNTEAFF.

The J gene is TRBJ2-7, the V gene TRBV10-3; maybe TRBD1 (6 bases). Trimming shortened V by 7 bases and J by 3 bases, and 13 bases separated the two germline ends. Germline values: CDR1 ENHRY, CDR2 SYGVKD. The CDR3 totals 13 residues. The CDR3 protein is CAIKPVGGYEQYF. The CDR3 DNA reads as TGTGCCATCAAGCCCGTAGGGGGCTACGAGCAGTACTTC.